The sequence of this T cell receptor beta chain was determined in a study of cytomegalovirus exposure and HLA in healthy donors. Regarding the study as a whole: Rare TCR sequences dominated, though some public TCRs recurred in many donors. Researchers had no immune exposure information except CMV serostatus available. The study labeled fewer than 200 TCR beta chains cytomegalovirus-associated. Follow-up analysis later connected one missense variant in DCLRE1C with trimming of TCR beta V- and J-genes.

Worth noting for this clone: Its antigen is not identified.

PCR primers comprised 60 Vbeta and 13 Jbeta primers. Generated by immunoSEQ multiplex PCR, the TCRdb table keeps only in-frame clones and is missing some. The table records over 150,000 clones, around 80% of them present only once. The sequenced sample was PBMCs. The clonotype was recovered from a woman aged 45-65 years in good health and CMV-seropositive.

This chain's CDR3 is CASRDRDRANYGYTF. The CDR3 coding sequence is TGTGCCAGCAGAGACCGGGACAGGGCTAACTATGGCTACACCTTC. The V call is TRBV5-4, the J call TRBJ1-2, with 9 bases lining up with TRBD1. Germline V CDR1 and CDR2: SGHNT, YYREEE (reference sequence). The CDR3 is 15 amino acids. Trimming removed 5 bases from V and 0 bases from J; junction bases left unmatched: 5.